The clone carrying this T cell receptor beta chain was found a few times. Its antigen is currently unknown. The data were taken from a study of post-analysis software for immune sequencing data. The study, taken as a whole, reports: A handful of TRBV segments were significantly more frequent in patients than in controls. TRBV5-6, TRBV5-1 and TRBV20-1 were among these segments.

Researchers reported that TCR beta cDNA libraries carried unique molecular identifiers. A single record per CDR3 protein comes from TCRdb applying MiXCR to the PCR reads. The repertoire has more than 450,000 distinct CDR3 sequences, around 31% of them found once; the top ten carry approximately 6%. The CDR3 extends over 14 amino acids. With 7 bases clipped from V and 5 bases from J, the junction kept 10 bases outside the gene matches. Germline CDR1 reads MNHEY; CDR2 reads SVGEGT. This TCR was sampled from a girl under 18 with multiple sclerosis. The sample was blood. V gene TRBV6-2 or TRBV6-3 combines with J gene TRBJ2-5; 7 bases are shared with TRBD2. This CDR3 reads CASTGLGLMETQYF. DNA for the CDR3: TGTGCCAGCACAGGACTAGGTTTAATGGAGACCCAGTACTTC.